These 9 T cell receptor beta chains originate from one sample sequenced in a study of T cells in Graves' hyperthyroidism and ophthalmopathy. RNA transcripts gave rise to amplified TCR beta CDR3 regions. TCR CDR3 underwent first-round RT-PCR with the HTBI primer set. In TCRdb, the multiplex PCR reads were re-called with MiXCR into one record per CDR3 protein. The sample carries roughly 750,000 distinct CDR3 sequences, less than 20% recorded once. The sequenced material came from blood. The receptors were sampled from a man younger than 30 with Graves' hyperthyroidism.

A word on this clonotype: One end of the junction does not line up with germline, which may come from a read error. The V call is TRBV6-2 or TRBV6-3, the J call TRBJ2-3; 8 nucleotides align to TRBD2. This CDR3 has 18 residues. Germline CDR1 is MNHEY and CDR2 is SVGEGT. The CDR3 is CANSYSWGTRYGTDTQYF. In nucleotides, the CDR3 is TGTGCCAACAGTTACTCGTGGGGGACTAGATACGGCACAGATACGCAGTATTTT.

The chain links TRBV6-6 to TRBJ2-2; TRBD2 might be the D (5 bases). The CDR3 spans 15 residues. CDR1 MNHNY and CDR2 SVGAGI come from the germline V gene (reference sequence). Trimming pared 0 bases from V and 7 bases from J, leaving 12 bases between. Here the CDR3 DNA reads TGTGCCAGCAGTTACTCGGGCGGGCTTGTCGGGGAGCTGTTTTTT. Protein product: CASSYSGGLVGELFF.

This clonotype was observed a few times. The DNA is left out, because the CDR3 cannot be placed on it with certainty; the CDR3 is given as TCRdb lists it. The V gene is TRBV7-3, the J gene TRBJ1-4. Ends included, the CDR3 has 15 residues. Looked up from germline, CDR1 is SGHTA and CDR2 is FQGTGA. CDR3 amino acids: CASSSTGCRMKNCFF.

This clonotype was observed many times. This chain joins TRBV18 and TRBJ2-1, with D hard to call. Germline CDR1 reads KGHSH; CDR2 reads LQKENI. V was cut by 1 base and J by 8 bases, with 9 bases left in between. The CDR3 is made up of 13 amino acids. Here the CDR3 reads CASSPRAGDEQFF. DNA of the CDR3: TGTGCCAGCTCACCACGAGCTGGGGATGAGCAGTTCTTC. Full variable domain (missing parts from reference TRBV18 and TRBJ2-1): NAGVMQNPRHLVRRRGQEARLRCSPMKGHSHVYWYRQLPEEGLKFMVYLQKENIIDESGMPKERFSAEFPKEGPSILRIQQVVRGDSAAYFCASSPRAGDEQFFGPGTRLTVL.

This clonotype was seen once. The conserved final phenylalanine or tryptophan is absent from the CDR3, which likely points to a read error. This rearrangement joins TRBV20-1 to TRBJ2-3; 9 bases line up with TRBD2. Germline V gene sequence: CDR1 DFQATT, CDR2 SNEGSKA (reference sequence). This CDR3 is built from 17 residues. V lost 5 bases, J lost 6 bases, and 18 bases stayed unmatched. CDR3 amino acids: CSAWNLGLAGFGDTQYS. CDR3 in DNA: TGCAGTGCTTGGAACTTGGGACTAGCAGGCTTCGGGGATACGCAGTATTCT.

This clonotype was picked up many times. This rearrangement joins TRBV12-3 or TRBV12-4 to TRBJ1-1, with TRBD1 matching over 7 bases. J gave up 9 bases and V 7 bases, and 11 bases lay outside the gene matches. The CDR3 loop spans 13 amino acids. The CDR3 bases are TGTGCCAGCACCGGAGACAGGGCGGAGAAAGCTTTCTTT. Amino acids: CASTGDRAEKAFF.

Only a few counts were recorded for this clonotype. The chain employs TRBV6-1 and TRBJ2-7; 7 bases are a match to TRBD1. From germline, CDR1 is MNHNS and CDR2 SASEGT. This CDR3 contains 14 residues. The V segment lost 8 bases and the J segment 3 bases; nucleotides outside the gene matches: 10. CDR3 sequence: CASGRTGMGYEQYF. The DNA of the CDR3 is TGTGCCAGCGGACGGACAGGAATGGGCTACGAGCAGTACTTC.

This clonotype was recorded many times. The chain's CDR3 is CASSPPFDGILNTEAFF. CDR3 in DNA: TGTGCCAGCAGTCCCCCCTTCGACGGGATCTTGAACACTGAAGCTTTCTTT. The gene calls are TRBV28 and TRBJ1-1; D call uncertain. V lost 5 bases to trimming and J lost 0 bases, with 19 bases between them. This CDR3 region has 17 residues. The germline V gene has CDR1 MDHEN and CDR2 SYDVKM. The variable domain in full, completed from reference TRBV28 and TRBJ1-1, reads DVKVTQSSRYLVKRTGEKVFLECVQDMDHENMFWYRQDPGLGLRLIYFSYDVKMKEKGDIPEGYSVSREKKERFSLILESASTNQTSMYLCASSPPFDGILNTEAFFGQGTRLTVV.

This clonotype turned up a few times. The chain combines TRBV27 with TRBJ1-1, with unresolved D. The germline V and J ends were trimmed by 6 bases and 5 bases, with 13 bases remaining between them. This CDR3 has 13 residues. Germline CDR1 MNHEY, CDR2 SMNVEV (reference sequence). As DNA, the CDR3 is TGTGCCAGCAGCCGGAGGCCTGCGACTGAAGCTTTCTTT. It encodes CASSRRPATEAFF.